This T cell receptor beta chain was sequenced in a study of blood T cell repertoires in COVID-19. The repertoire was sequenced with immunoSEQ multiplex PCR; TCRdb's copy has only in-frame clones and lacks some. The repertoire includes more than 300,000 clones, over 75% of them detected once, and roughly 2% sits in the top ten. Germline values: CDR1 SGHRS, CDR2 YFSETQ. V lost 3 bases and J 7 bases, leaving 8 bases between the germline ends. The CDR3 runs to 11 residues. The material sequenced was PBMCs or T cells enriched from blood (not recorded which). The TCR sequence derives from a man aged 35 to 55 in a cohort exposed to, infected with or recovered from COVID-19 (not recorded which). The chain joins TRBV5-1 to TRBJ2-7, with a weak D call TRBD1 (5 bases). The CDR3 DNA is TGCGCCAGCAGCTCCGGACAAGAGCAGTACTTC. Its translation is CASSSGQEQYF.